This passage covers 6 T cell receptor beta chains from one sample sequenced in a study of cytomegalovirus exposure and HLA in healthy donors. The PCR contained 60 Vbeta and 13 Jbeta primers. The table came from immunoSEQ multiplex PCR; TCRdb's copy has only in-frame clones and leaves some out. The sample shows approximately 200,000 clones, 75% to 85% of them seen only once. Sequencing was carried out using PBMCs. Every receptor here comes from a woman in her forties or fifties in good health and CMV-seronegative.

Only a few counts were recorded for this clone. The V gene is TRBV9, the J gene TRBJ1-5; D is unclear. V shed 3 bases and J shed 6 bases, with 10 bases lying between them. This CDR3 spans 13 amino acids. Per the germline V gene, CDR1 is SGDLS and CDR2 is YYNGEE. CDR3 coding DNA: TGTGCCAGCAGCGGACCGGGAGCTCAGCCCCAGCATTTT. As protein: CASSGPGAQPQHF.

The rearrangement joins TRBV19 to TRBJ2-1; 13 bases agree with TRBD2. V gave up 5 bases and J gave up 1 base; unmatched junction bases: 2. This CDR3 contains 16 residues. Germline V gene data show CDR1 as LNHDA and CDR2 as SQIVND (reference sequence). CDR3 coding DNA: TGTGCCAGTAGTCGGACTAGCGGGAGTTCCTACAATGAGCAGTTCTTC. Its protein is CASSRTSGSSYNEQFF.

The J gene is TRBJ1-1, the V gene TRBV27; TRBD1 matches 10 bases. Germline V CDR1 and CDR2: MNHEY, SMNVEV (reference sequence). There are 18 residues in the CDR3. V lost 5 bases to trimming and J lost 2 bases; unmatched junction nucleotides: 14. The CDR3 sequence: CASSPRTGTGVGNTEAFF. The CDR3 DNA sequence: TGTGCCAGCAGTCCCAGAACCGGGACAGGGGTGGGAAACACTGAAGCTTTCTTT.

The rearrangement links TRBV30 to TRBJ2-1; a possible D gene is TRBD2 (5 bases). Germline values: CDR1 GTSNPN, CDR2 SVGIG (reference sequence). This CDR3 is built from 12 residues. V was shortened by 0 bases and J by 12 bases, with 12 bases between the two germline ends. The CDR3: CAWSVAVAGQFF. The CDR3 nucleotides read TGTGCCTGGAGTGTGGCGGTCGCGGGGCAGTTCTTC.

This clone was found a few times. V is TRBV10-3 and J is TRBJ2-5, with 7 bases fitting TRBD1. This CDR3 is 16 amino acids long. From germline, CDR1 is ENHRY and CDR2 SYGVKD. The junction had 9 bases not matched to a gene; V was cut back by 2 bases and J by 3 bases. This CDR3 is CAISEPTGLRKETQYF. CDR3 nucleotides: TGTGCCATCAGTGAGCCGACAGGGTTGAGGAAAGAGACCCAGTACTTC.

This chain uses TRBV27 with TRBJ1-1; D remains ambiguous. The V end was cut by 5 bases, the J end by 1 base, with 8 bases between. Germline assignment: CDR1 MNHEY and CDR2 SMNVEV (reference sequence). This CDR3 contains 13 residues. As DNA, the CDR3 is TGTGCCAGCAGTGTCCCCGGGAACACTGAAGCTTTCTTT. Residues: CASSVPGNTEAFF.